The 26 T cell receptor delta chains given below trace back to one sample, sequenced in a study of gamma-delta chains in newborns, infants, children. TCRdb reanalyzed the reads using CATT. The sample records fewer than 12,000 delta-chain clones, about 8.2% being singletons. Input material: blood. The receptors were gathered from a child who was a newborn, infant or young child, either healthy, febrile or measles-vaccinated (not recorded which).

This clone was seen more than once but under ten times. This chain uses TRDV1 with TRDJ1; TRDD3 matches at 11 bases. The CDR3 sequence is 20 residues long. The germline gives CDR1 TSWWSYY, CDR2 QGS. V lost 1 base, J lost 1 base, and 14 bases stayed unmatched. The CDR3 DNA sequence: TGTGCTCTTGGGGAACCCATACGGTTTGGGGGATACGCGGGCACCGATAAACTCATCTTT. Residues: CALGEPIRFGGYAGTDKLIF.

To note about this clone: A far larger clone is just one base off, so this is likely a read error. The same CDR3 is also encoded by other DNA sequences in this sample. This rearrangement joins TRDV2 to TRDJ3; 8 bases fit TRDD3. From germline, CDR1 is GEAIGNYY and CDR2 EKD. CDR3 length: 20 residues. The DNA for the CDR3 is TGTGCCTGTGACACCGCTACTGGGGGCCCCCCCTCCTGGGACACCCGACAGATGTTCTTC. This sequence encodes CACDTATGGPPSWDTRQMFF.

There are a few counts of this clone. A much larger clone is a single base away; this may be a read error. Different DNA sequences within this sample yield the same CDR3. The rearrangement uses TRDV2 and TRDJ1; 8 bases map to TRDD2. Germline V lookup: CDR1 GEAIGNYY, CDR2 EKD. The CDR3 totals 23 residues. The ends lost 3 bases at V and 0 bases at J; junction bases unmatched: 29. The CDR3: CACDALKGLPTILSGRYTDKLIF. The CDR3 coding sequence is TGTGCCTGTGACGCCCTAAAGGGTCTTCCTACGATCCTCTCGGGACGGTACACCGATAAACTCATCTTT.

In its sample, this clone was seen a few times. V usage is TRDV2 and J usage is TRDJ1; 10 nucleotides align to TRDD3. Germline V gives CDR1 GEAIGNYY, CDR2 EKD. J gave up 2 bases and V 3 bases, and 11 bases lay outside the gene matches. This CDR3 is 17 amino acids long. This CDR3 is CACDAVHGGYSTDKLIF. CDR3 nucleotides: TGTGCCTGTGACGCCGTTCATGGGGGATACTCGACCGATAAACTCATCTTT.

Regarding this clone: Distinct nucleotide sequences in the sample also encode this CDR3. The CDR3 is CACDTTGGSWDTRQMFF. CDR3 coding DNA: TGTGCCTGTGACACTACTGGGGGCTCCTGGGACACCCGACAGATGTTTTTC. The V and J genes are TRDV2 and TRDJ3; 8 bases are a match to TRDD3. CDR1 is GEAIGNYY, CDR2 EKD, per germline. V shed 1 base and J 0 bases; nucleotides not matched to a gene: 1. This CDR3 is built from 17 residues.

Concerning this clone itself: This likely reflects a read error, since a far larger clone is one base away. Other DNA sequences from this sample encode an identical CDR3 as well. The CDR3 here is CACDTGGYASWDTRQMFF. CDR3 DNA sequence: TGTGCCTGCGACACCGGGGGATACGCGTCCTGGGACACCCGACAGATGTTTTTC. This chain connects TRDV2 to TRDJ3; TRDD3 matches 10 bases. Germline CDR1 and CDR2: GEAIGNYY and EKD. The CDR3 is made up of 18 amino acids.

This clone has just a few counts. The chain carries TRDV2 and TRDJ3, with unresolved D. The V gene's germline CDR1 is GEAIGNYY and CDR2 EKD. Trimming stripped 1 base from V and 1 base from J, with 10 bases between. This CDR3 has 17 amino acids. The CDR3 region has the DNA TGTGCCTGTGACACTACTAGCGAGTCCTGGGACACCCGACAGATGTTTTTC. Translation: CACDTTSESWDTRQMFF.

This clone was observed a few times. This is likely an artifact of a read error, given a far larger clone one base away. Other DNA sequences within the sample encode an identical CDR3. V usage is TRDV2 and J usage is TRDJ1, with a weak D call TRDD3 (5 bases). CDR3 size: 14 residues. Trimming stripped 3 bases from V and 7 bases from J, with 17 bases between. Germline values: CDR1 GEAIGNYY, CDR2 EKD. The CDR3 loop is CACDPLGDRAKLIF. CDR3 nucleotides: TGTGCCTGTGACCCCCTGGGCGATCGGGCTAAACTCATCTTT.

This clone was detected a few times. An end of the junction differs from the germline gene, which may be a read error. The chain links TRDV2 to TRDJ1; D uncertain. The CDR3 is made up of 19 amino acids. Germline lookup yields CDR1 GEAIGNYY and CDR2 EKD. CDR3 nucleotide sequence: TGTGCCTGTGACCCTCTTCAGTACCGGGAACCTCAATTGGGCGATAAACTCATCTTC. Residues: CACDPLQYREPQLGDKLIF.

This rearrangement joins TRDV2 to TRDJ1, with D perhaps TRDD3 (6 bases). The V and J ends lost 3 bases and 1 base respectively, with 17 bases between them. The CDR3 is 16 amino acids. The germline V gene encodes CDR1 GEAIGNYY and CDR2 EKD. CDR3 region: CACDAMGASTTDKLIF. The DNA for the CDR3 is TGTGCCTGTGACGCTATGGGGGCCTCAACCACCGATAAACTCATCTTT.

To note about this clone: It is likely a read error: a sequence one base away is far more abundant. The V and J genes are TRDV2 and TRDJ1; the D gene is possibly TRDD3 (5 bases). CDR1 and CDR2 from the germline V gene are GEAIGNYY and EKD. Trimming removed 1 base from V and 4 bases from J, with 12 bases in between. The CDR3 loop spans 14 amino acids. The CDR3 spells CACDTLHGYDKLIF. The CDR3 coding sequence is TGTGCCTGTGACACTTTGCACGGATACGATAAACTCATCTTT.

Concerning this clone: Possible read error: a much larger clone is one base away. This chain uses TRDV2 with TRDJ3; D tentatively reads TRDD2 or TRDD3 (5 bases each). Germline V gives CDR1 GEAIGNYY, CDR2 EKD. This CDR3 has 20 residues. CDR3 nucleotide sequence: TGTGCCTGTGACACCTGGGGACTCATTTCCCATTCCTGTGACACCCGACAGATGTTTTTC. This sequence encodes CACDTWGLISHSCDTRQMFF.

This clone qualifies as medium-sized. The rearrangement links TRDV2 to TRDJ1; 9 bases align to TRDD3. V was pared by 4 bases and J by 0 bases, with 14 bases of the junction left unmatched. CDR1 GEAIGNYY and CDR2 EKD come from the germline V gene. CDR3 size: 18 residues. CDR3 coding DNA: TGTGCCTGTGAAGGTCCCTTGGGGGATAAGCCGTACACCGATAAACTCATCTTT. This gives the protein CACEGPLGDKPYTDKLIF.

The V call is TRDV2, the J call TRDJ3; 12 positions match TRDD3. CDR1 is GEAIGNYY and CDR2 is EKD in the germline V gene. The ends lost 3 bases at V and 2 bases at J; junction bases unmatched: 1. The CDR3 covers 17 residues. CDR3 sequence: CACDPGGYAWDTRQMFF. In DNA form, the CDR3 reads TGTGCCTGTGACCCTGGGGGATACGCCTGGGACACCCGACAGATGTTTTTC.

This clone was seen a handful of times. The chain recombines TRDV2 with TRDJ3; D perhaps matches TRDD3 (6 bases). V was cut by 1 base and J by 0 bases, with 24 bases left in between. Germline CDR1 reads GEAIGNYY; CDR2 reads EKD. The CDR3 length is 22 residues. CDR3 DNA: TGTGCCTGTGACACGGGAGGTACTGGGAATGATCTCAGCTCCTGGGACACCCGACAGATGTTTTTC. Encoded protein: CACDTGGTGNDLSSWDTRQMFF.

As for this clone: Other DNA sequences in this sample translate to the same CDR3. This chain uses TRDV2 with TRDJ3, with D possibly matching TRDD3 (5 bases). Looked up from germline, CDR1 is GEAIGNYY and CDR2 is EKD. The V end lost 1 base, the J end lost 0 bases, and 12 bases lay between the germline ends. The CDR3 extends over 18 amino acids. The CDR3 here is CACDTGGFSSWDTRQMFF. In DNA form, the CDR3 reads TGTGCCTGTGACACAGGGGGGTTCAGCTCCTGGGACACCCGACAGATGTTTTTC.

This clone was seen a few times. V gene TRDV2 combines with J gene TRDJ3; D not resolved. The germline V gene has CDR1 GEAIGNYY and CDR2 EKD. V lost 3 bases and J 0 bases, leaving 8 bases between the germline ends. This CDR3 is built from 16 residues. CDR3 residues: CACDENTSWDTRQMFF. Here the CDR3 DNA reads TGTGCCTGTGACGAGAACACCTCCTGGGACACCCGACAGATGTTTTTC.

Only a few counts were recorded for this clone. The V call is TRDV1, the J call TRDJ1; TRDD3 is a possible D gene (5 bases). The germline gives CDR1 TSWWSYY, CDR2 QGS. This CDR3 contains 18 residues. V dropped 0 bases and J dropped 0 bases, with 17 bases sitting between them. The CDR3 region is CALGELLLSMGYTDKLIF. The CDR3 bases are TGTGCTCTTGGGGAACTACTCCTCTCTATGGGGTACACCGATAAACTCATCTTT.

On this clone: This DNA's translation differs at residue 7 from TCRdb's protein, which comes from a much larger clone; a read error is likely, and the protein shown is translated from the DNA. The J gene is TRDJ1, the V gene TRDV2; D call uncertain. Looked up from germline, CDR1 is GEAIGNYY and CDR2 is EKD. The CDR3 contains 18 residues. The V gene lost 0 bases and the J gene lost 10 bases, with 29 bases spanning the gap. The chain's CDR3 is CACDTLPRVRNQGGILIF. DNA for the CDR3: TGTGCCTGTGACACCCTCCCCCGTGTGAGGAACCAAGGCGGCATACTCATCTTT.

The chain recombines TRDV2 with TRDJ3, with 8 bases that match TRDD3. Per the germline V gene, CDR1 is GEAIGNYY and CDR2 is EKD. Germline trimming cut 3 bases from V and 0 bases from J; bases unmatched to any gene: 15. This CDR3 spans 21 amino acids. DNA of the CDR3: TGTGCCTGTGACCTAATTCGTACTGGGGGCCAGACCTCCTGGGACACCCGACAGATGTTTTTC. It specifies CACDLIRTGGQTSWDTRQMFF.

There are a few counts of this clone. V usage is TRDV2 and J usage is TRDJ3; 7 nucleotides agree with TRDD3. Germline loops: CDR1 GEAIGNYY, CDR2 EKD. The V and J ends lost 3 bases and 0 bases, in that order; junction bases with no gene match: 7. The CDR3 extends over 18 amino acids. In nucleotides, the CDR3 is TGTGCCTGTGACTTTACTGGGGATAGCTCCTGGGACACCCGACAGATGTTTTTC. It translates to CACDFTGDSSWDTRQMFF.

This clone is classed as medium-sized. The chain recombines TRDV2 with TRDJ1; D not resolved. V lost 3 bases and J lost 2, with 12 bases in between. The CDR3 is 14 residues long. The V gene's germline CDR1 is GEAIGNYY and CDR2 EKD. The CDR3 bases are TGTGCCTGTGACGCTGCCGGACTTACCGATAAACTCATCTTT. Its translation is CACDAAGLTDKLIF.

V gene TRDV2 combines with J gene TRDJ3; no clear D gene. V was pared by 1 base and J by 0 bases, with 6 bases between. CDR3 length: 16 residues. Germline CDR1 GEAIGNYY, CDR2 EKD. The CDR3 region is CACDTLSSWDTRQMFF. The CDR3 nucleotides are TGTGCCTGTGACACTCTGAGCTCCTGGGACACCCGACAGATGTTTTTC.

V and J are TRDV2 and TRDJ3; D is possibly TRDD3 (5 bases). This CDR3 spans 16 amino acids. The germline V and J ends were trimmed by 3 bases and 0 bases, with 8 bases remaining between them. Germline CDR1 GEAIGNYY, CDR2 EKD. The CDR3 sequence is CACDPTGSWDTRQMFF. As DNA, the CDR3 is TGTGCCTGTGACCCGACTGGCTCCTGGGACACCCGACAGATGTTTTTC.

Notes on this clone: The junction shows a germline mismatch at one end, possibly a read error. This chain connects TRDV1 to TRDJ1; 11 bases fit TRDD3. The CDR3 spans 21 residues. Germline V gives CDR1 TSWWSYY, CDR2 QGS. CDR3 bases: TGTGCTCTCGGGGAACTTGTCCCCTGGGGGATACTACTAGTGTACACCGATAAACTCATCTTT. It is translated as CALGELVPWGILLVYTDKLIF.

This clone was recorded a few times. The identical CDR3 is also encoded by other nucleotide sequences in the sample. V gene TRDV1 combines with J gene TRDJ1; 11 nucleotides align to TRDD3. The CDR3 sequence is 24 residues long. Germline trimming cut 0 bases from V and 0 bases from J; bases unmatched to any gene: 24. Germline-derived CDR1 and CDR2 are TSWWSYY and QGS. The CDR3 is CALGELGLVLPTIMGDTHTDKLIF. The CDR3 region has the DNA TGTGCTCTTGGGGAACTAGGATTGGTCCTTCCTACGATTATGGGGGATACGCACACCGATAAACTCATCTTT.